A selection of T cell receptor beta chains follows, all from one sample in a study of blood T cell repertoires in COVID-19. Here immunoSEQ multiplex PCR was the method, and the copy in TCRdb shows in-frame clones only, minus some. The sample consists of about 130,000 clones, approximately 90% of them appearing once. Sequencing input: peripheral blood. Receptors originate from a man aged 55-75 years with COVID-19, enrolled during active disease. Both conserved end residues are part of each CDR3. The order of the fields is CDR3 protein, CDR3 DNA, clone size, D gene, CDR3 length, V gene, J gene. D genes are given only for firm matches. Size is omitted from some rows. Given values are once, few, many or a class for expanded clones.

CASSADFGNQPQHF,TGTGCCAGCAGCGCGGACTTTGGGAATCAGCCCCAGCATTTT,.,.,14,TRBV7-9,TRBJ1-5
CASSFLSNYGYTF,TGTGCCAGCAGTTTTTTGAGTAACTATGGCTACACCTTC,once,.,13,TRBV28,TRBJ1-2
CASSSVGGETQYF,TGTGCCAGTAGTTCTGTGGGGGGAGAGACCCAGTACTTC,.,.,13,TRBV19,TRBJ2-5
CAWSGGQGHEQYF,TGTGCCTGGAGTGGGGGACAGGGTCACGAGCAGTACTTC,.,TRBD1,13,TRBV30,TRBJ2-7
CASSHSGNTIYF,TGTGCCAGTAGCCACTCTGGAAACACCATATATTTT,few,.,12,TRBV6-5,TRBJ1-3
CASSGIAGGLQETQYF,TGTGCCAGCAGCGGTATAGCGGGGGGGCTCCAAGAGACCCAGTACTTC,.,TRBD2,16,TRBV7-6,TRBJ2-5
CAWSVRGNTEAFF,TGTGCCTGGAGTGTAAGGGGGAACACTGAAGCTTTCTTT,once,.,13,TRBV30,TRBJ1-1
CASSYSTGFYEQYF,TGTGCCAGCAGTTACTCCACAGGGTTCTACGAGCAGTACTTC,.,.,14,TRBV6-5,TRBJ2-7
CAWRREETQYF,TGTGCCTGGAGGAGAGAAGAGACCCAGTACTTC,once,.,11,TRBV30,TRBJ2-5
CASSVTGQGYEQYF,TGTGCCAGCAGCGTAACGGGACAGGGCTACGAGCAGTACTTC,.,TRBD1,14,TRBV9,TRBJ2-7